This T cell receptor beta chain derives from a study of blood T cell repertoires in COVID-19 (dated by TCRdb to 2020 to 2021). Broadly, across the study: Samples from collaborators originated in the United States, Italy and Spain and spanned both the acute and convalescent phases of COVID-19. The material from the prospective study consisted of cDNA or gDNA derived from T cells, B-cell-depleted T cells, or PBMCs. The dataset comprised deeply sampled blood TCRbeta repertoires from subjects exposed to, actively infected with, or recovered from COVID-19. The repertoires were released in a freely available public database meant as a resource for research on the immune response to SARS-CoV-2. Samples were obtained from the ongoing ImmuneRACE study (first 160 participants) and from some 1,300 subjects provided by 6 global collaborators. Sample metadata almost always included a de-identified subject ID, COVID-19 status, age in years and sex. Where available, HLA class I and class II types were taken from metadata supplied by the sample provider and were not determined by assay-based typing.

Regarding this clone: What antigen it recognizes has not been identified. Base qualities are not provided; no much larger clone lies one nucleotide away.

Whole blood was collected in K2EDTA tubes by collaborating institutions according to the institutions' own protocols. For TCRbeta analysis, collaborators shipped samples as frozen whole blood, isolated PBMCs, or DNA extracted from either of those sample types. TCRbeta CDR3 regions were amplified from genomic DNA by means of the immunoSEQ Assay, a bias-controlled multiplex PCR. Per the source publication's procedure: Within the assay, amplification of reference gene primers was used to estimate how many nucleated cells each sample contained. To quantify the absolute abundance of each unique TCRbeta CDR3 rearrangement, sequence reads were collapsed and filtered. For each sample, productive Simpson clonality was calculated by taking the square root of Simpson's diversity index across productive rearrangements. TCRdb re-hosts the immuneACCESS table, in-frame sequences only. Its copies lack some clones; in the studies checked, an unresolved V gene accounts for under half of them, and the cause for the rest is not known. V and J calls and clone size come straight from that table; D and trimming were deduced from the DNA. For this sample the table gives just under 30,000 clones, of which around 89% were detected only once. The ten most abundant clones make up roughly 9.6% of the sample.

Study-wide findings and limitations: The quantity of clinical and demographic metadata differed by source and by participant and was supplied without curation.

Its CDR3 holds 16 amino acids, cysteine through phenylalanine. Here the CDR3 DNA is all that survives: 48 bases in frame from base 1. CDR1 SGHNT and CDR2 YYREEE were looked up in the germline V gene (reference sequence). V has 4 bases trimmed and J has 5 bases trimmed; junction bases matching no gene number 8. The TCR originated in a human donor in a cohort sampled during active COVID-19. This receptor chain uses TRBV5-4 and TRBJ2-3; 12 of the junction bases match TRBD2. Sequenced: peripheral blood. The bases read TGTGCCAGCAGCGACCCTAGCGGGGGGGTCAAAGATACGCAGTATTTT. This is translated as CASSDPSGGVKDTQYF.